This T cell receptor (beta chain) emerged from a study of Graves' ophthalmopathy and Graves' hyperthyroidism (dated by TCRdb to between 2017 and 2018). At the level of the whole study: Stable hyperthyroidism was defined as no progression to ophthalmopathy within 18 months of follow-up. Following sampling, methimazole starting at 30 mg daily was administered to hyperthyroidism patients, and high-dose intravenous methylprednisolone was administered to ophthalmopathy patients. For independent validation, a separate cohort was made up of fewer than 20 hyperthyroidism patients plus 17 patients who later progressed from hyperthyroidism to ophthalmopathy. The study used signatures of the TCR beta repertoire to tell Graves' ophthalmopathy apart from Graves' hyperthyroidism and to predict which patients would progress to ophthalmopathy. In total, 135 blood samples were TCR-sequenced: some 40 ophthalmopathy, over 70 hyperthyroidism and roughly 17 hyperthyroidism-to-ophthalmopathy patients. In roughly 6 hyperthyroidism patients, the T-cell repertoires found in thyroid tissue were compared with those found in blood. To explore V-J signatures distinguishing ophthalmopathy from hyperthyroidism, a discovery set of 100 patients (43 ophthalmopathy, over 55 stable hyperthyroidism) was enrolled. The investigation overall reported the following: Among expanded thyroid clonotypes with frequency above 0.001, most also showed up in blood, which suggests that blood repertoires may reflect the thyroid immune response. No statistical method was used to set the sample size in advance, and the investigators knew which group each participant was assigned to. In cross-validation, the 13-signature model distinguished ophthalmopathy from stable hyperthyroidism with 85% to 90% sensitivity and almost 83% specificity, and in the test set the corresponding values were approximately 80% and 75%. In validation, the model predicted ophthalmopathy progression with nearly 71% sensitivity and roughly 78% specificity; some 13 predicted patients were CT-confirmed with GO in a median of roughly 6.8 months.

Concerning this clonotype: This receptor's antigen is unknown. No much larger clone exists at a distance of one base, and base qualities are not known.

For repertoire sequencing, the TCR beta CDR3 regions were amplified from RNA transcripts. The first round of RT-PCR was done with HTBI primers and the Qiagen OneStep RT-PCR kit, and was followed by a second round of multiplex PCR, then size selection and purification. Libraries were sequenced on an Illumina HiSeq2000 using paired-end 100 bp reads. The authors processed their data as follows. SOAPnuke was used to process the reads, throwing out any read that had adapters, had uncalled bases, had a mean Phred below 15, or lacked an exact constant-primer or identifier match. High-quality paired reads were merged with COPE v1.2.5. Unique nucleotide sequences were defined as clonotypes and aligned to IMGT TRB V, D and J references using MiTCR v1.1. The analysis was limited to V-J combinations with a frequency above 0.0001, which together covered 99.2% of repertoires. A TCR clonal expansion and chaos score per V-J combination was defined as the ratio of F50 clonal expansion to chaos observed in the TCRdist matrix. Features were reduced by Welch's t-statistics and random forest to around 13 V-J combinations, which fed a naive Bayes classifier. Thyroid-blood repertoire similarity was quantified with the Morisita-Horn index. Using fastp at Q25 and MiXCR, TCRdb reprocessed the public reads and kept productive beta chains. Each entry merges the rows of one CDR3 protein and shows their most common DNA and genes. These V and J calls originate from TCRdb's pipeline instead of the authors' own analysis. For this sample there are approximately 1.2 million distinct CDR3 sequences; less than 45% appear just once. The top ten clonotypes cover approximately 10% of the sample.

The hyperthyroidism patients were 18 to 65 years old and newly diagnosed, with a disease duration of less than 2 months. Anyone with other autoimmune diseases, uncontrolled infections, pregnancy or lactation was excluded from the study. Diagnosis was based on clinical symptoms, serum thyroxine, TRAb, thyroid ultrasound and orbital computed tomography. Total RNA was extracted with Trizol reagent and quality-checked on an Agilent 2100 Bioanalyzer. From the germline V gene, CDR1 is SNHLY and CDR2 is FYNNEI. Measured from the cysteine to the phenylalanine, the CDR3 is 14 residues long. Only CDR3 DNA is held: 42 bases, read in frame from base 1. Relative to germline, V is missing 6 bases and J is missing 8 bases, with 12 bases of the junction outside any gene match.

The TCR originated in an adult man with Graves' hyperthyroidism. Input material: peripheral blood or thyroid tissue (not recorded which). This receptor chain uses TRBV2 and TRBJ1-2, and 7 junctional nucleotides match TRBD1. The encoded CDR3 is CASSPNRGAGGYTF. The bases read TGTGCCAGCAGCCCAAACAGGGGCGCGGGAGGCTACACCTTC.